The source of this T cell receptor beta chain is a study of metastatic and nonmetastatic thyroid tumors. This clone occurred a few times. The junction departs from the called germline gene at one end, perhaps through a read error. Thyroid surgery had not been preceded by any treatment in any patient. TCRdb reanalyzed the PCR reads via MiXCR. Of 14,000 or so clones in the sample, 20% to 30% were seen once. Sequenced input: tumor tissue. The source of this sequence is a female donor with papillary thyroid cancer or a benign thyroid nodule (not recorded which). Some clones in this sample may be carry-over from other donors' samples.

CDR3 loop: CARSELAGGPSYEQYF. Here the CDR3 DNA reads TGTGCCAGAAGTGAATTAGCGGGAGGGCCTTCATACGAGCAGTACTTC. This rearrangement joins TRBV6-1 to TRBJ2-7; 11 nucleotides align to TRBD2. Per germline, CDR1 MNHNS and CDR2 SASEGT. The CDR3 length is 16 residues.